This T cell receptor beta chain was profiled in a study of T cells in Graves' hyperthyroidism and ophthalmopathy. About this clonotype: Antigen specificity is unknown.

Broader study findings: Most thyroid clonotypes expanded above 0.001 appeared in blood too.

The CDR3 extends over 13 amino acids. V dropped 5 bases and J dropped 3 bases, with 10 bases sitting between them. Germline CDR1 and CDR2: SGHTA and FQGNSA. Authors of the study amplified TCR beta CDR3 regions from RNA transcripts. With the HTBI primer set, the TCR CDR3 went through a first round of RT-PCR. TCRdb reprocessed the multiplex PCR reads via MiXCR and lists one record per CDR3 protein. The sample has 500,000 to 750,000 distinct CDR3 sequences, approximately 44% seen once. The TCR comes from a woman aged 18-29 years with Graves' hyperthyroidism. The specimen sequenced was peripheral blood or thyroid tissue (not recorded which). V is TRBV7-2 and J is TRBJ1-1; D may be TRBD1 (5 bases). CDR3 region: CASSSRDDTEAFF. The CDR3 bases are TGTGCCAGCAGCAGCAGGGACGACACTGAAGCTTTCTTT. Looking up the rest from reference TRBV7-2 and TRBJ1-1 gives the full variable domain: GAGVSQSPSNKVTEKGKDVELRCDPISGHTALYWYRQSLGQGLEFLIYFQGNSAPDKSGLPSDRFSAERTGGSVSTLTIQRTQQEDSAVYLCASSSRDDTEAFFGQGTRLTVV.